Given below is one T cell receptor (beta chain) in context. The antigen is not known. The data were taken from a study of blood T cells in healthy people across ages. Whole-study context: Template switching captured about one barcoded beta molecule per two T cells.

A second PCR, run for roughly 7 to 12 cycles, used a sample-barcoded 5' primer plus a J-beta primer mix. MiXCR was run by TCRdb on the 5' RACE reads, yielding one entry per CDR3 protein. The sample has some 640,000 distinct CDR3 sequences, approximately 50% seen once. Findings and limits, study-wide: Across samples, TCR beta diversity tracked strongly with naive T cell percentage.

The V end was cut by 6 bases, the J end by 2 bases, with 16 bases between. The germline V gene has CDR1 DFQATT and CDR2 SNEGSKA (reference sequence). There are 14 residues in the CDR3. Sequenced: blood. V usage is TRBV20-1 and J usage is TRBJ1-2; no reliable D call. The receptor's source is a woman aged 55-69 years in good health. CDR3 DNA: TGCAGTGCCGACACCCTAGACCTAAACTATGGCTACACCTTC. This encodes CSADTLDLNYGYTF.